This T cell receptor beta chain derives from a study of shared clonotypes between healthy human individuals. V dropped 4 bases and J dropped 7; count of bases not matched to a gene: 5. Germline CDR1 SGHTA, CDR2 FQGNSA. The CDR3 contains 14 residues. Assay execution proceeded at the deep level. Here immunoSEQ multiplex PCR was the method, and the copy in TCRdb shows in-frame clones only, minus some. Of about 490,000 clones in the sample, 76% were seen once. The chain joins TRBV7-2 to TRBJ1-3; 9 nucleotides align to TRBD1. This sequence originates from a woman in her 40s in good health. Some clones in this sample may be carry-over from other donors' samples. The sequenced material came from PBMCs. CDR3 residues: CASSYGTGRNTIYF. The CDR3 bases are TGTGCCAGCAGCTATGGGACAGGGCGGAACACCATATATTTT.